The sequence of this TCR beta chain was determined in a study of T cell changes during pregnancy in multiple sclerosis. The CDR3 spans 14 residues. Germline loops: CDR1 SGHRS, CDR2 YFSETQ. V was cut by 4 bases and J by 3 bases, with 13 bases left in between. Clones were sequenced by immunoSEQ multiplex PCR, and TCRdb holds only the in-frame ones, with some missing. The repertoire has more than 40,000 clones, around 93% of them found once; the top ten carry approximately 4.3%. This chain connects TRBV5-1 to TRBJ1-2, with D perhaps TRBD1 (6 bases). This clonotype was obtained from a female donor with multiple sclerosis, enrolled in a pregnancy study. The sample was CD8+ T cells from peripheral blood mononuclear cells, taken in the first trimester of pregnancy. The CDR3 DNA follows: TGCGCCAGCAGCAGACGGGACAAGGACTATGGCTACACCTTC. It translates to CASSRRDKDYGYTF.